These 30 T cell receptor beta chains originate from one sample sequenced in a study of T cells after yellow fever vaccination. MiXCR, applied by TCRdb to the 5' RACE reads, yields one record per CDR3 protein. The sample has 300,000 or so distinct CDR3 sequences, roughly 8.3% seen once. The material was PBMCs, obtained about 41 days after the first yellow fever vaccination. These receptors originate from a man between 18 and 35 years old who received the YFV17D yellow fever vaccine.

The CDR3 nucleotides are TGCGCCAGCAGCCAAGTCCGACATAAAAACATTCAGTACTTC. Translation gives CASSQVRHKNIQYF. The rearrangement uses TRBV4-1 and TRBJ2-4; D is undetermined. Germline V lookup: CDR1 MGHRA, CDR2 YSYEKL. CDR3 length equals 14 residues. V lost 1 base, J lost 4 bases, and 8 bases lay in between.

This clonotype was counted only a few times. V gene TRBV12-3 or TRBV12-4 combines with J gene TRBJ2-5, with 7 bases identical to TRBD2. The CDR3 spans 13 residues. The J segment lost 7 bases and the V segment lost 5 bases, leaving 7 bases of the junction unmatched. In nucleotides, the CDR3 is TGTGCCAGCAGTCCGACTAGCTACGTGACCCAGTACTTC. It translates to CASSPTSYVTQYF.

This clonotype was seen only a few times. A read error may produce the germline difference seen at one junction end. This chain uses TRBV7-2 with TRBJ1-1; 8 nucleotides align to TRBD1. The CDR3 contains 15 residues. Germline values: CDR1 SGHTA, CDR2 FQGNSA. CDR3 amino acids: CASRLGDRGNTEAFF. The CDR3 DNA reads as TGTGCCAGCAGATTAGGAGACAGGGGGAACACTGAAGCTTTCTTT.

The rearrangement joins TRBV5-1 to TRBJ2-1, with 10 bases aligning to TRBD2. This CDR3 spans 15 amino acids. Germline V gene data show CDR1 as SGHRS and CDR2 as YFSETQ. Germline trimming cut 3 bases from V and 7 bases from J; bases unmatched to any gene: 7. CDR3 loop: CASSSGTSVGNEQFF. The CDR3 DNA follows: TGCGCCAGCAGCTCCGGGACTAGCGTCGGGAATGAGCAGTTCTTC.

This chain links TRBV5-1 with TRBJ2-5; D remains ambiguous. Trimming removed 4 bases at V and 5 bases at J, with 12 bases between. The CDR3 extends over 13 amino acids. Germline V gives CDR1 SGHRS, CDR2 YFSETQ. The CDR3 loop reads CASSEGESETQYF. CDR3 sequence (DNA): TGCGCCAGCAGCGAAGGAGAGTCGGAGACCCAGTACTTC.

This clonotype came up a few times. The rearrangement joins TRBV29-1 to TRBJ2-7; D perhaps matches TRBD1 (6 bases). Trimming left V 7 bases short and J 0 bases short, with 22 bases between. The germline CDR1 and CDR2 sequences are SQVTM and ANQGSEA. This CDR3 comprises 16 residues. CDR3 sequence reads: CSAEVRVGGISYEQYF. CDR3 sequence (DNA): TGCAGCGCCGAAGTGAGGGTAGGGGGAATCTCCTACGAGCAGTACTTC.

The genes are TRBV5-1 and TRBJ2-2, with a tentative D call TRBD1 (6 bases). The V end was cut by 4 bases, the J end by 7 bases, with 14 bases between. Germline V gene data show CDR1 as SGHRS and CDR2 as YFSETQ. CDR3 length: 14 amino acids. Here the CDR3 reads CASSPGTQNGELFF. CDR3 nucleotides: TGCGCCAGCAGCCCCGGGACACAGAACGGGGAGCTGTTTTTT.

This CDR3 is CASSESPGTDTQYF. CDR3 nucleotide sequence: TGTGCCAGCAGCGAGTCCCCGGGAACAGATACGCAGTATTTT. V usage is TRBV7-8 and J usage is TRBJ2-3; D possibly corresponds to TRBD2 (5 bases). Germline V gene lookup returns CDR1 SGHVS and CDR2 FQNEAQ. Trimming pared 5 bases from V and 3 bases from J, leaving 12 bases between. The CDR3 covers 14 residues. Supplemented by reference TRBV7-8 and TRBJ2-3, the full variable domain reads GAGVSQSPRYKVAKRGQDVALRCDPISGHVSLFWYQQALGQGPEFLTYFQNEAQLDKSGLPSDRFFAERPEGSVSTLKIQRTQQEDSAVYLCASSESPGTDTQYFGPGTRLTVL.

This clonotype was observed many times. The CDR3 region has the DNA TGTGCCAGCTCACCACCGGCCGACAGCGCGAACACCGGGGAGCTGTTTTTT. Translation gives CASSPPADSANTGELFF. This rearrangement joins TRBV18 to TRBJ2-2; the D gene is possibly TRBD1 (5 bases). Germline CDR1 is KGHSH and CDR2 is LQKENI. This CDR3 has 17 residues. V was pared by 0 bases and J by 0 bases, with 11 bases between.

This clonotype has only a few counts. The rearrangement links TRBV7-2 to TRBJ2-5; D ambiguous. Trimming took off 4 bases at V and 4 bases at J, with 16 bases between the two ends. Germline V CDR1 and CDR2: SGHTA, FQGNSA. This CDR3 has 15 residues. CDR3 protein: CASSSWPRRVETQYF. CDR3 sequence (DNA): TGTGCCAGCAGCTCCTGGCCCCGTCGCGTAGAGACCCAGTACTTC. The variable domain in full, completed from reference TRBV7-2 and TRBJ2-5, reads GAGVSQSPSNKVTEKGKDVELRCDPISGHTALYWYRQSLGQGLEFLIYFQGNSAPDKSGLPSDRFSAERTGGSVSTLTIQRTQQEDSAVYLCASSSWPRRVETQYFGPGTRLLVL.

V is TRBV7-9 and J is TRBJ2-7; D perhaps matches TRBD1 (5 bases). The CDR3 contains 15 residues. V shed 1 base and J shed 6 bases, with 16 bases lying between them. The V gene's germline CDR1 is SEHNR and CDR2 FQNEAQ (reference sequence). The CDR3 region is CASSLVVTEPPEQYF. CDR3 nucleotides: TGTGCCAGCAGCTTAGTCGTGACAGAGCCCCCCGAGCAGTACTTC.

This clonotype was observed a few times. The V call is TRBV12-3 or TRBV12-4, the J call TRBJ2-7; either TRBD1 or TRBD2 may supply D (5 bases each). Trimming stripped 4 bases from V and 7 bases from J, with 20 bases between. The CDR3 runs 15 residues. Written as DNA, the CDR3 is TGTGCCAGCAGTTCCGGACCCGGGGCAAGTGGAGAGCAGTACTTC. Its translation is CASSSGPGASGEQYF.

The genes are TRBV5-1 and TRBJ2-7; possibly TRBD1 for D (6 bases). V lost 4 bases and J 1 base, leaving 12 bases between the germline ends. The length of the CDR3 is 14 residues. Germline V gene data show CDR1 as SGHRS and CDR2 as YFSETQ. CDR3 DNA: TGCGCCAGCAGCGCCGGGACAACTTCCTACGAGCAGTACTTC. It is translated as CASSAGTTSYEQYF.

This clonotype showed up just a few times. This chain joins TRBV9 and TRBJ1-3; no definite D call. The CDR3 runs to 15 residues. Germline CDR1 reads SGDLS; CDR2 reads YYNGEE. V was shortened by 0 bases and J by 1 base, with 8 bases between the two germline ends. The CDR3 bases are TGTGCCAGCAGCGTAGGTGCCCCTTCTGGAAACACCATATATTTT. It codes for CASSVGAPSGNTIYF.

This clonotype occurred many times. The chain joins TRBV4-3 to TRBJ1-2; perhaps TRBD1 as D (5 bases). Looked up from germline, CDR1 is LGHNA and CDR2 is YSLEER. The V and J ends lost 2 bases and 6 bases respectively, with 13 bases between them. The CDR3 totals 14 residues. Here the CDR3 reads CASSQRGEGHGYTF. CDR3 DNA: TGCGCCAGCAGCCAAAGGGGCGAAGGACATGGCTACACCTTC.

This clonotype occurred many times. CDR3 sequence: CASSRSDGYDEQYF. The CDR3 coding sequence is TGTGCCAGCAGCAGATCGGACGGCTACGACGAGCAGTACTTC. The V gene is TRBV7-2, the J gene TRBJ2-7; no firm D call. Looked up from germline, CDR1 is SGHTA and CDR2 is FQGNSA. The CDR3 has 14 amino acids. With 5 bases removed from V and 5 bases from J, the gap between germline ends came to 16 bases.

This clonotype appeared many times. J is TRBJ1-1 and V is TRBV13, with 8 bases lining up with TRBD1. After removal of 5 bases from V and 8 bases from J, the junction contained 13 bases not matched to a gene. This CDR3 has 15 residues. CDR1 and CDR2 from the germline V gene are PRHDT and FYEKMQ (reference sequence). DNA of the CDR3: TGTGCCAGCAGCCCCGTAGGACGTCGACAGGGGGAAGCTTTCTTT. It translates to CASSPVGRRQGEAFF.

This clonotype turned up a few times. The V call is TRBV6-2 or TRBV6-3, the J call TRBJ1-2; perhaps TRBD1 as D (6 bases). V lost 8 bases and J lost 0, with 16 bases in between. The CDR3 extends over 15 amino acids. CDR1 and CDR2 from the germline V gene are MNHEY and SVGEGT. The CDR3 is CASLTSTGSNYGYTF. CDR3 bases: TGTGCCAGCCTAACCTCGACAGGCTCTAACTATGGCTACACCTTC.

This clonotype has at least ten counts. The J gene is TRBJ2-1, the V gene TRBV5-1; 12 bases are a match to TRBD2. The CDR3 totals 16 residues. The ends lost 4 bases at V and 0 bases at J; junction bases unmatched: 2. Germline-derived CDR1 and CDR2 are SGHRS and YFSETQ. CDR3 region: CASSGLAGSSYNEQFF. The DNA for the CDR3 is TGCGCCAGCAGCGGACTAGCGGGGAGCTCCTACAATGAGCAGTTCTTC.

The chain is built from TRBV7-2 and TRBJ2-4, with a possible D match to TRBD1 (6 bases). Trimming removed 4 bases at V and 3 bases at J, with 16 bases between. CDR3 length: 16 amino acids. From germline, CDR1 is SGHTA and CDR2 FQGNSA. The CDR3 DNA reads as TGTGCCAGCAGCTCGAAATACCGGGACATCAAAAACATTCAGTACTTC. Translating it yields CASSSKYRDIKNIQYF.

This clonotype was counted only a few times. This chain joins TRBV7-7 and TRBJ2-3; 9 positions match TRBD2. The germline V gene has CDR1 SSHAT and CDR2 FNYEAQ (reference sequence). The CDR3 runs to 13 residues. The CDR3 protein is CASSGLATDTQYF. For the CDR3, the DNA is TGTGCTAGCTCGGGACTAGCCACAGATACGCAGTATTTT.

This clonotype was detected a few times. This sequence joins TRBV7-9 and TRBJ2-1, with TRBD1 identical over 12 bases. This CDR3 has 15 amino acids. J was trimmed by 8 bases and V by 2 bases; bases with no gene match: 4. Per the germline V gene, CDR1 is SEHNR and CDR2 is FQNEAQ (reference sequence). Written as DNA, the CDR3 is TGTGCCAGCAGCTTACGGGACAGGGGGCGCGATGAGCAGTTCTTC. This encodes CASSLRDRGRDEQFF.

The chain combines TRBV18 with TRBJ2-1; 11 nucleotides match TRBD2. The length of the CDR3 is 14 residues. Germline-derived CDR1 and CDR2 are KGHSH and LQKENI. Germline trimming cut 6 bases from V and 9 bases from J; bases unmatched to any gene: 7. The CDR3 region is CASSATSGEVEQFF. In nucleotides, the CDR3 is TGTGCCAGCTCCGCGACTAGCGGGGAGGTTGAGCAGTTCTTC.

This sequence joins TRBV15 and TRBJ2-3; D call uncertain. The CDR3 loop spans 15 amino acids. Trimming pared 6 bases from V and 1 base from J, leaving 14 bases between. Germline lookup yields CDR1 LNHNV and CDR2 YYDKDF (reference sequence). The CDR3 nucleotides read TGTGCCACCAGGCAGTGGGCTGGGGGCACAGATACGCAGTATTTT. This sequence encodes CATRQWAGGTDTQYF. Using reference TRBV15 and TRBJ2-3 for the parts outside the CDR3, the full variable domain is DAMVIQNPRYQVTQFGKPVTLSCSQTLNHNVMYWYQQKSSQAPKLLFHYYDKDFNNEADTPDNFQSRRPNTSFCFLDIRSPGLGDTAMYLCATRQWAGGTDTQYFGPGTRLTVL.

This clonotype has a single count. The rearrangement links TRBV9 to TRBJ2-5; TRBD2 might be the D (6 bases). This CDR3 has 15 residues. The germline CDR1 and CDR2 sequences are SGDLS and YYNGEE. Trimming took off 0 bases at V and 5 bases at J, with 14 bases between the two ends. CDR3 in DNA: TGTGCCAGCAGCGTAGCTCTCCGGGAGTGGGAGACCCAGTACTTC. Its protein product is CASSVALREWETQYF.

This clonotype was seen many times. Here the CDR3 reads CASSYATDTQYF. CDR3 in DNA: TGTGCCAGCAGCTACGCTACAGATACGCAGTATTTT. The gene calls are TRBV7-9 and TRBJ2-3; the D is unclear. CDR1 SEHNR and CDR2 FQNEAQ come from the germline V gene (reference sequence). V was pared by 4 bases and J by 3 bases, with 5 bases between. The length of the CDR3 is 12 residues.

This clonotype is a singleton in its sample. The V gene is TRBV20-1, the J gene TRBJ2-3; 8 bases match TRBD2. CDR1 is DFQATT and CDR2 is SNEGSKA in the germline V gene (reference sequence). The CDR3 spans 16 residues. J was trimmed by 1 base and V by 0 bases; bases with no gene match: 6. The CDR3 reads CSARDPGLGRTDTQYF. The CDR3 nucleotides read TGCAGTGCTAGAGATCCGGGACTAGGTCGCACAGATACGCAGTATTTT.

This clonotype was picked up a small number of times. The chain combines TRBV30 with TRBJ1-3, with D perhaps TRBD1 (5 bases). The V gene's germline CDR1 is GTSNPN and CDR2 SVGIG (reference sequence). Trimming removed 5 bases from V and 0 bases from J, with 8 bases in between. The CDR3 runs to 13 residues. DNA of the CDR3: TGTGCCTGGGATGGGACCTCTGGAAACACCATATATTTT. It codes for CAWDGTSGNTIYF.

J is TRBJ2-5 and V is TRBV7-6; 9 nucleotides agree with TRBD1. V lost 5 bases and J lost 5; bases outside the gene matches: 9. Germline assignment: CDR1 SGHVS and CDR2 FNYEAQ. The CDR3 spans 15 residues. The chain's CDR3 is CASSQTGGRLETQYF. The CDR3 DNA reads TGTGCCAGCAGCCAGACAGGGGGTCGGTTGGAGACCCAGTACTTC.

The rearrangement links TRBV7-9 to TRBJ2-7; D is perhaps TRBD1 or TRBD2 (5 bases each). CDR1 is SEHNR, CDR2 FQNEAQ, per germline (reference sequence). The CDR3 contains 13 residues. The V end lost 10 bases, the J end lost 3 bases, and 16 bases lay between the germline ends. This CDR3 is CATERDGSYEQYV. In DNA form, the CDR3 reads TGTGCCACCGAAAGGGACGGCAGCTACGAGCAGTACGTC.